The clone carrying this TCR beta chain turned up a few times. Its antigen remains unidentified. The data were taken from a study of T-cell memory formation after mild COVID-19. Whole-study findings and limits: Contracting clones from day 15 to 85 had balanced CD4/CD8; later expanders favoured CD4+.

The CDR3 loop spans 14 amino acids. V was clipped by 5 bases and J by 3 bases, with 14 bases between them. Looked up from germline, CDR1 is SQVTM and CDR2 is ANQGSEA. A 5'RACE reaction primed in the constant segment made cDNA libraries of TCR alpha and TCR beta, and these carried sample barcodes and UMIs. TCRdb re-called the 5' RACE reads with MiXCR, one entry per CDR3 protein. The sample includes a few hundred thousand distinct CDR3 sequences, 20% to 25% of them seen just once. This chain joins TRBV29-1 and TRBJ1-3, with D hard to call. Sample: PBMCs or a T cell subset sorted from them (not recorded which). This sequence was found in an adult woman who had mild COVID-19 (a few samples of this study predate the infection). Cell type and time point are not known. For the CDR3, the DNA is TGCAGCGTTCGCCGCGCCTCGGGTGGAAACACCATATATTTT. This encodes CSVRRASGGNTIYF.